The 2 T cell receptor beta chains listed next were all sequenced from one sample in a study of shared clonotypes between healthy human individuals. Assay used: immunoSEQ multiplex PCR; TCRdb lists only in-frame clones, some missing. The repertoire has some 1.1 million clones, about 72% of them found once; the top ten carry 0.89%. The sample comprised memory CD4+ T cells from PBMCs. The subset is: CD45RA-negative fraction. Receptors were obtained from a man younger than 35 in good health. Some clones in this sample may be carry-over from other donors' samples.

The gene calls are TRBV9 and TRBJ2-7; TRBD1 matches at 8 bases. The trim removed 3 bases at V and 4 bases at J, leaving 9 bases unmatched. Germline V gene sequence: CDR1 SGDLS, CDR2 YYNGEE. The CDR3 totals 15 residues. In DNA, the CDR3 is TGTGCCAGCAGCGCGGGACAGGCGACGAAGTACGAGCAGTACTTC. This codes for CASSAGQATKYEQYF.

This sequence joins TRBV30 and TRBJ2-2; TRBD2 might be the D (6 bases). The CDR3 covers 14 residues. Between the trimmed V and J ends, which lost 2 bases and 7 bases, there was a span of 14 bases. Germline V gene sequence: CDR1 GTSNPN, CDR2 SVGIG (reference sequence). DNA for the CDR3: TGTGCCTGGAGTAGGAGGGCCTCGGGCGGGGAGCTGTTTTTT. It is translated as CAWSRRASGGELFF. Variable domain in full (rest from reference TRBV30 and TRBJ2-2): SQTIHQWPATLVQPVGSPLSLECTVEGTSNPNLYWYRQAAGRGLQLLFYSVGIGQISSEVPQNLSASRPQDRQFILSSKKLLLSDSGFYLCAWSRRASGGELFFGEGSRLTVL.